These T cell receptor beta chains were read from a single sample in a study of vaccination and CD4 T cells after COVID-19. TCRdb analysed the PCR reads with MiXCR anew, one entry per CDR3 protein. This sample has fewer than 18,000 distinct CDR3 sequences, with around 50% found just once. Their recognized antigens are unknown. Sequencing was carried out using CD4+ T cells from blood, cultured in vitro. The receptors were sampled from a human donor who had recovered from COVID-19. Both conserved end residues are trimmed from each CDR3. The D gene is left open where the match is weak.

d_call	v_call	j_call	cdr3_aa
TRBD2	TRBV20-1	TRBJ2-1	SVLSLTGLAGYNEQF
TRBD1	TRBV12-3/TRBV12-4	TRBJ2-6	ASSSPGQGAGGANVLT
TRBD1	TRBV6-2/TRBV6-3	TRBJ1-5	ASSYSGTGSNQPQH
NA	TRBV12-3/TRBV12-4	TRBJ2-5	ASSLSGTQY
NA	TRBV6-1	TRBJ2-5	ASGTSETQY
TRBD1	TRBV12-3/TRBV12-4	TRBJ1-6	ASRQGADSPLH
NA	TRBV27	TRBJ2-7	ASSSKTALFLSEQY
NA	TRBV27	TRBJ2-2	ASSLVGVNTGELF
TRBD1	TRBV2	TRBJ2-5	ASRPGQLQGTQY
TRBD2	TRBV7-2	TRBJ2-1	ASSFGTSSYNERF
NA	TRBV20-1	TRBJ2-7	SARGRPQDSYRYEQY
TRBD1	TRBV28	TRBJ1-1	ASSPGGGWFDARNTEAF
NA	TRBV7-9	TRBJ2-3	ASTLSRVGTDTQY
NA	TRBV7-9	TRBJ2-7	ASSLWGDEQY
NA	TRBV24-1	TRBJ2-4	ATSDSGGGKNIQY
TRBD2	TRBV7-3	TRBJ2-1	ASSVRRENEQF
NA	TRBV7-9	TRBJ1-2	ASSLREGLGYT
NA	TRBV7-2	TRBJ1-1	ASSYRTGEAF
TRBD1	TRBV2	TRBJ1-2	ASVPQGANFNGYT
TRBD2	TRBV12-3/TRBV12-4	TRBJ2-1	ASSLAGGAVGRDEQF
TRBD1	TRBV12-3/TRBV12-4	TRBJ1-2	ASSLGRGGAIGYT
TRBD1	TRBV6-1	TRBJ2-3	AISEPTGGLTDTQY
TRBD2	TRBV27	TRBJ2-3	ASRQGLAGAPTDTQY
TRBD2	TRBV7-9	TRBJ2-3	ASSLGGTGTDTQY
TRBD1	TRBV18	TRBJ2-7	ASSPGTGAYEQY